The rows below give T cell receptor beta chains drawn from one sample of a study of blood T cell repertoires in COVID-19. Assay: immunoSEQ multiplex PCR; the TCRdb copy retains only in-frame clones and omits some. The sample holds 130,000 to 150,000 clones, approximately 86% seen once. The sequenced material came from peripheral blood. The receptors were sampled from a woman aged 40 to 50 with active or convalescent COVID-19. CDR3s leave out the opening cysteine and the closing phenylalanine or tryptophan.

len,j_gene,v_gene,CDR3aa
14,TRBJ2-3,TRBV5-4,ASSPKTGGVGDTQY
13,TRBJ1-4,TRBV6-1,ASSDARTGYEKLF
15,TRBJ1-2,TRBV18,ASSPGGSYLYSYGYT
13,TRBJ2-3,TRBV5-1,ASSLVSGSTDTQY
12,TRBJ2-7,TRBV28,ASSLGLHSYEQY
14,TRBJ1-5,TRBV28,ASRLPSTGGNQPQH
10,TRBJ2-2,TRBV5-1,ASSQTGWELF
13,TRBJ2-1,TRBV10-3,AISDLAAQGNEQF
14,TRBJ2-2,TRBV30,AWTPHQRRNTGELF
13,TRBJ1-5,TRBV19,ASSMGQGPIEPQH
12,TRBJ2-7,TRBV6-5,ASSYGLSSYEQY
16,TRBJ2-3,TRBV5-6,ASSLETWLAFPTDTQY
12,TRBJ2-7,TRBV2,ASMNDGGTYEQY
14,TRBJ2-1,TRBV6-5,ASSYSFGFRSNEQF
12,TRBJ1-5,TRBV13,ASSLGAGDQPQH
13,TRBJ1-5,TRBV10-3,AIRGTGHSNQPQH
11,TRBJ1-1,TRBV18,ASSPDKNTEAF
15,TRBJ2-7,TRBV13,ASSLIAGGSSSYEQY
13,TRBJ2-3,TRBV5-1,ASSSGLAGADTQY
11,TRBJ1-4,TRBV11-2,ASSLTQAEKLF
13,TRBJ2-3,TRBV6-2/TRBV6-3,ASSDSHKFTDTQY
13,TRBJ1-2,TRBV10-3,AISEYDGTGGGYT
17,TRBJ2-2,TRBV7-2,ASSPRGLAGGQGTGELF
12,TRBJ1-1,TRBV28,ASISRGRGTEAF
13,TRBJ2-1,TRBV28,ASSPPAGGGNEQF
12,TRBJ2-5,TRBV9,ASSVAFGGETQY
13,TRBJ1-3,TRBV7-9,ASRPGRDSGNTIY
11,TRBJ1-1,TRBV27,ASSLGGPTEAF
11,TRBJ1-2,TRBV5-1,ASSTDRGTGYT
13,TRBJ1-1,TRBV27,ASSPGQGMNTEAF
12,TRBJ1-1,TRBV7-2,ASSLRRGDGEAF
13,TRBJ1-2,TRBV28,ASSQQGTGNYGYT
17,TRBJ1-5,TRBV19,ASSIPPLGPEHSNQPQH
15,TRBJ2-5,TRBV11-2,ASSRLAGGQVGETQY
14,TRBJ1-5,TRBV24-1,ATSDKRQVSDQPQH
11,TRBJ1-1,TRBV30,AWSVARATEAF
11,TRBJ2-3,TRBV30,AWSVQGTDTQY
13,TRBJ1-1,TRBV7-6,ASSPQDSLNTEAF
14,TRBJ1-1,TRBV5-1,ASSEGTGLMNTEAF
14,TRBJ2-7,TRBV9,ASSVGPMAGSYEQY
12,TRBJ1-1,TRBV19,ASTAQGRLLAAF
14,TRBJ2-6,TRBV27,ASSLRQLSGANVLT
13,TRBJ1-2,TRBV4-1,ASSQDGATTYGYT
13,TRBJ1-1,TRBV7-9,ASSLRDSSDTEAF
13,TRBJ2-7,TRBV5-1,ASSVNSGGASEQY
14,TRBJ2-1,TRBV24-1,ATSGVQGDGYNEQF
17,TRBJ1-1,TRBV23-1,ASSQSVGTTAGRGTEAF
12,TRBJ1-2,TRBV7-9,ASSQTGGHYGYT